A single sample is the source of the 28 T cell receptor beta chains below, sequenced in a study of glioma-infiltrating T cells after dendritic cell vaccination. The time point: after dendritic cell vaccination, including at tumor progression/relapse. TCRdb's table, derived via immunoSEQ multiplex PCR, lists solely in-frame clones and lacks some. Of fewer than 65,000 clones in the sample, 89% were seen once. This material consisted of blood, taken after dendritic cell vaccination. The receptors derive from a human donor with glioblastoma.

The count of this clone is one. V and J are TRBV9 and TRBJ2-3; 13 bases are shared with TRBD2. The CDR3 has 17 residues. V lost 0 bases and J lost 3; bases outside the gene matches: 4. Germline loops: CDR1 SGDLS, CDR2 YYNGEE. The CDR3 DNA is TGTGCCAGCAGCGTAGCCCCGGGACTAGCGGGGACAGATACGCAGTATTTT. This encodes CASSVAPGLAGTDTQYF.

The count of this clone is one. V and J are TRBV6-5 and TRBJ2-3; tentative D call: TRBD2 (6 bases). This CDR3 has 15 residues. Germline CDR1 is MNHEY and CDR2 is SVGAGI. V was cut by 2 bases and J by 3 bases, with 12 bases left in between. The CDR3 loop is CASSYAGTSTDTQYF. CDR3 coding DNA: TGTGCCAGCAGTTACGCCGGGACTTCGACAGATACGCAGTATTTT.

The genes are TRBV4-1 and TRBJ2-5; 10 nucleotides match TRBD2. Germline V CDR1 and CDR2: MGHRA, YSYEKL. V shed 1 base and J 1 base; nucleotides not matched to a gene: 9. The CDR3 is 18 amino acids. The CDR3 spells CASSQVRGLAVVQETQYF. The DNA of the CDR3 is TGCGCCAGCAGCCAAGTTCGTGGACTAGCGGTCGTCCAAGAGACCCAGTACTTC.

The rearrangement joins TRBV7-9 to TRBJ2-2, with D possibly matching TRBD2 (5 bases). This CDR3 comprises 13 residues. The V gene lost 8 bases and the J gene lost 7 bases, with 14 bases spanning the gap. Germline values: CDR1 SEHNR, CDR2 FQNEAQ (reference sequence). The CDR3 region has the DNA TGTGCCAGCCCACTAGACCGCGACGGGGAGCTGTTTTTT. Its protein is CASPLDRDGELFF.

The rearrangement links TRBV7-3 to TRBJ2-3; 7 bases match TRBD2. The V gene's germline CDR1 is SGHTA and CDR2 FQGTGA. The ends lost 5 bases at V and 0 bases at J; junction bases unmatched: 11. The CDR3 consists of 17 residues. The CDR3 is CASSKQTSSTSTDTQYF. Here the CDR3 DNA reads TGTGCCAGCAGCAAACAGACTAGCAGTACTAGCACAGATACGCAGTATTTT. Supplemented by reference TRBV7-3 and TRBJ2-3, the full variable domain reads GAGVSQTPSNKVTEKGKYVELRCDPISGHTALYWYRQSLGQGPEFLIYFQGTGAADDSGLPNDRFFAVRPEGSVSTLKIQRTERGDSAVYLCASSKQTSSTSTDTQYFGPGTRLTVL.

This rearrangement joins TRBV28 to TRBJ1-2; 9 bases fit TRBD1. V was pared by 8 bases and J by 6 bases, with 10 bases of the junction left unmatched. In germline, CDR1 is MDHEN, CDR2 SYDVKM. The CDR3 runs 14 residues. The CDR3: CASYSMTGGDGYTF. The CDR3 region has the DNA TGTGCCAGCTATTCAATGACAGGGGGGGATGGCTACACCTTC.

The chain recombines TRBV13 with TRBJ2-5; TRBD2 might be the D (6 bases). With the DNA end fitting TRBJ2-7 better, the J assignment may be wrong. This CDR3 is 15 amino acids long. Germline V gene sequence: CDR1 PRHDT, CDR2 FYEKMQ (reference sequence). The DNA of the CDR3 is TGTGCCAGCAGCCTGGGACTGGATATTGCCTACGAGCAGTACTTC. Its protein is CASSLGLDIAYEQYF.

This clone has just a few counts. CDR3 residues: CAWKNRGSNTGELFF. The CDR3 bases are TGTGCCTGGAAAAACAGGGGGAGTAACACCGGGGAGCTGTTTTTT. This chain links TRBV30 with TRBJ2-2; 8 bases align to TRBD1. This CDR3 spans 15 amino acids. Germline V CDR1 and CDR2: GTSNPN, SVGIG (reference sequence). V dropped 4 bases and J dropped 2; count of bases not matched to a gene: 6.

This clone has a handful of counts. The chain joins TRBV10-3 to TRBJ1-1; 8 bases align to TRBD1. The CDR3 sequence is 13 residues long. In germline, CDR1 is ENHRY, CDR2 SYGVKD. Trimming at V came to 10 bases and at J to 1 base, leaving 5 bases not matched to a gene. CDR3 DNA: TGTGCCACCCAACAGGGGGGGAACACTGAAGCTTTCTTT. Protein sequence: CATQQGGNTEAFF.

V and J are TRBV5-4 and TRBJ2-1; TRBD2 matches at 13 bases. The V gene end was trimmed by 4 bases and the J gene end by 8 bases; junction bases not matched to a gene: 9. Germline V gives CDR1 SGHNT, CDR2 YYREEE (reference sequence). This CDR3 spans 16 amino acids. CDR3 DNA: TGTGCCAGCAGCCCTACACTAGCGGGAGGGAGGTATGAGCAGTTCTTC. Its translation is CASSPTLAGGRYEQFF.

The chain combines TRBV5-1 with TRBJ2-7; no clear D gene. CDR3 length: 13 amino acids. The germline V gene has CDR1 SGHRS and CDR2 YFSETQ. V gave up 2 bases and J gave up 5 bases, with 11 bases separating them. CDR3 in amino acids: CASSFPRLDEQYF. CDR3 in DNA: TGCGCCAGCAGCTTTCCCAGACTCGACGAGCAGTACTTC.

The chain combines TRBV5-6 with TRBJ2-7, with 8 bases identical to TRBD1. The CDR3 totals 17 residues. Per germline, CDR1 SGHDT and CDR2 YYEEEE. V lost 1 base, J lost 2 bases, and 11 bases stayed unmatched. The CDR3 bases are TGTGCCAGCAGCTTGCCTTCGACAGGGGCGGACACCTACGAGCAGTACTTC. Amino acids: CASSLPSTGADTYEQYF.

The genes are TRBV2 and TRBJ1-2; perhaps TRBD1 as D (6 bases). Germline-derived CDR1 and CDR2 are SNHLY and FYNNEI. Trimming cost V 11 bases and J 2 bases, with 18 bases left between them. The CDR3 extends over 14 amino acids. The CDR3, as DNA: TGTGCCGGATTTCCCACAGGGACGAACTATGGCTACACCTTC. It is translated as CAGFPTGTNYGYTF.

V is TRBV5-1 and J is TRBJ2-4; TRBD2 is a possible D gene (5 bases). The CDR3 length is 16 residues. Germline loops: CDR1 SGHRS, CDR2 YFSETQ. Trimming pared 0 bases from V and 0 bases from J, leaving 10 bases between. The CDR3 protein is CASSLGSAGAKNIQYF. For the CDR3, the DNA is TGCGCCAGCAGCTTGGGTTCGGCGGGAGCCAAAAACATTCAGTACTTC.

CDR3 in DNA: TGTGCCAGTAGTATTCTGGGGACAGGGCAAGAGACCCAGTACTTC. This translates into CASSILGTGQETQYF. This chain joins TRBV19 and TRBJ2-5; 9 bases map to TRBD1. The CDR3 contains 15 residues. Germline CDR1 LNHDA, CDR2 SQIVND (reference sequence). J lost 2 bases, V lost 3 bases, and 4 bases had no gene match.

V and J are TRBV30 and TRBJ2-7; D is possibly TRBD2 (6 bases). Germline CDR1 and CDR2: GTSNPN and SVGIG (reference sequence). Trimming stripped 1 base from V and 4 bases from J, with 14 bases between. CDR3 size: 14 residues. The CDR3 DNA reads as TGTGCCTGGAGTGCCGGAGGGAAGGTTTACGAGCAGTACTTC. Encoded protein: CAWSAGGKVYEQYF.

This clone was picked up one time. The CDR3: CASATSAVTDTQYF. For the CDR3, the DNA is TGTGCCAGCGCCACTAGCGCGGTGACAGATACGCAGTATTTT. The rearrangement links TRBV2 to TRBJ2-3, with 7 nucleotides matching TRBD2. Germline assignment: CDR1 SNHLY and CDR2 FYNNEI. The CDR3 runs 14 residues. V was clipped by 8 bases and J by 3 bases; unmatched bases: 8. Full variable domain (remainder filled in from reference TRBV2 and TRBJ2-3): EPEVTQTPSHQVTQMGQEVILRCVPISNHLYFYWYRQILGQKVEFLVSFYNNEISEKSEIFDDQFSVERPDGSNFTLKIRSTKLEDSAMYFCASATSAVTDTQYFGPGTRLTVL.

The V call is TRBV27, the J call TRBJ2-2, with TRBD2 matching over 10 bases. The CDR3 totals 14 residues. With 10 bases clipped from V and 1 base from J, the junction kept 3 bases outside the gene matches. Germline values: CDR1 MNHEY, CDR2 SMNVEV (reference sequence). Here the CDR3 reads CATRLAGNTGELFF. The CDR3 DNA follows: TGTGCCACGAGACTAGCGGGGAACACCGGGGAGCTGTTTTTT.

The chain is built from TRBV9 and TRBJ2-3, with 10 bases matching TRBD2. Germline trimming cut 3 bases from V and 2 bases from J; bases unmatched to any gene: 9. From germline, CDR1 is SGDLS and CDR2 YYNGEE. CDR3 length: 17 residues. In DNA, the CDR3 is TGTGCCAGCAGCGAGGCCCTTAGCGGGAGGTTCACAGATACGCAGTATTTT. This gives the protein CASSEALSGRFTDTQYF. The entire variable domain, with the rest obtained from reference TRBV9 and TRBJ2-3, is as follows: DSGVTQTPKHLITATGQRVTLRCSPRSGDLSVYWYQQSLDQGLQFLIQYYNGEERAKGNILERFSAQQFPDLHSELNLSSLELGDSALYFCASSEALSGRFTDTQYFGPGTRLTVL.

V gene TRBV19 combines with J gene TRBJ1-5; a weak D match, TRBD1 (6 bases). Germline assignment: CDR1 LNHDA and CDR2 SQIVND (reference sequence). The CDR3 contains 12 residues. Trimming left V 9 bases short and J 4 bases short, with 10 bases between. The CDR3 region is CASLTGNQPQHF. The CDR3 nucleotides read TGTGCCAGCTTGACAGGTAATCAGCCCCAGCATTTT.

This clone appeared a single time. The genes are TRBV5-6 and TRBJ2-5, with a weak D call TRBD2 (6 bases). Germline loops: CDR1 SGHDT, CDR2 YYEEEE. The CDR3 has 14 amino acids. V was pared by 4 bases and J by 7 bases, with 17 bases between. This chain's CDR3 is CASSTGTYGLTQYF. The DNA of the CDR3 is TGTGCCAGCAGCACGGGGACTTATGGGTTGACCCAGTACTTC.

This clone came up a few times. This chain joins TRBV7-2 and TRBJ2-1, with D perhaps TRBD1 (5 bases). The V and J ends lost 5 bases and 6 bases respectively, with 11 bases between them. CDR3 length equals 13 residues. Germline V gene lookup returns CDR1 SGHTA and CDR2 FQGNSA. The chain's CDR3 is CASSLGLPNEQFF. The CDR3 DNA follows: TGTGCCAGCAGCCTGGGGCTCCCCAATGAGCAGTTCTTC.

CDR3 loop: CASTRLQSGGYTF. As DNA, the CDR3 is TGTGCCAGCACGCGTCTCCAGTCGGGGGGCTACACCTTC. The chain joins TRBV5-8 to TRBJ1-2; the D is unclear. This CDR3 contains 13 residues. With 6 bases removed from V and 8 bases from J, the gap between germline ends came to 17 bases. In germline, CDR1 is SGHTS, CDR2 YDEGEE.

The chain links TRBV5-4 to TRBJ2-2; 14 bases fit TRBD2. Trimming at V came to 4 bases and at J to 6 bases, leaving 2 bases not matched to a gene. In germline, CDR1 is SGHNT, CDR2 YYREEE (reference sequence). The CDR3 spans 15 residues. CDR3 sequence reads: CASSAGLAGAGELFF. The CDR3 DNA reads as TGTGCCAGCAGCGCGGGACTAGCGGGAGCCGGGGAGCTGTTTTTT.

The chain joins TRBV12-5 to TRBJ2-2; maybe TRBD1 (5 bases). The CDR3 length is 16 residues. Germline V gives CDR1 LGHNT, CDR2 FRNRAP. The V gene lost 5 bases and the J gene lost 1 base, with 14 bases spanning the gap. The CDR3 DNA reads as TGTGCTAGTGGTCTCCCAGGGCTTATGAACACCGGGGAGCTGTTTTTT. Translated, it gives CASGLPGLMNTGELFF.

Remarks on this clone: In the same sample, other DNA sequences code for this CDR3. CDR3 DNA: TGTGCCAGCAGCGTAGCGGGTGGAAACACCATATATTTT. This sequence encodes CASSVAGGNTIYF. The chain has TRBV9 and TRBJ1-3; D is ambiguous. The CDR3 spans 13 residues. Germline-derived CDR1 and CDR2 are SGDLS and YYNGEE. Trimming took off 0 bases at V and 3 bases at J, with 4 bases between the two ends.

The chain is built from TRBV7-2 and TRBJ1-2, with 7 bases that match TRBD1. CDR3 length: 16 amino acids. Germline lookup yields CDR1 SGHTA and CDR2 FQGNSA. The V segment lost 2 bases and the J segment 8 bases; nucleotides outside the gene matches: 14. The CDR3 spells CASSLKSPQGVGGYTF. The CDR3, as DNA: TGTGCCAGCAGCTTAAAGTCGCCGCAGGGGGTCGGAGGCTACACCTTC.

This chain joins TRBV7-2 and TRBJ2-1, with D perhaps matching TRBD1 (6 bases). This CDR3 is built from 14 residues. V was trimmed by 3 bases and J by 4 bases, leaving 10 bases between them. Looked up from germline, CDR1 is SGHTA and CDR2 is FQGNSA. The CDR3 region is CASSFGQTYNEQFF. CDR3 DNA sequence: TGTGCCAGCAGCTTTGGACAGACATACAATGAGCAGTTCTTC.